The rows below give T cell receptor beta chains drawn from one sample of a study of blood T cell repertoires in COVID-19. TCRdb's table, derived via immunoSEQ multiplex PCR, lists solely in-frame clones and lacks some. The data contain about 390,000 clones, around nine tenths of them singletons. The sequencing sample was made of PBMCs or T cells enriched from blood (not recorded which). The receptors come from a woman in her forties or fifties who had recovered from COVID-19. The CDR3 runs from the conserved cysteine through the conserved F or W. The D gene is left open where the match is weak. Where a row states a size, it is once, few, many or the class of an expanded clone; other rows omit it.

TRBJ1-2 TRBV2 . . TGTGCCAGCAGGTCATTGGGGGAGGGCAACTATGGCTACACCTTC CASRSLGEGNYGYTF
TRBJ1-2 TRBV6-5 . TRBD1 TGTGGCTCGACAGGGGTAAACTATGGCTACACCTTC CGSTGVNYGYTF
TRBJ1-2 TRBV29-1 once TRBD1 TGCAGCGTCCTACGACAGGGAAGCTATGGCTACACCTTC CSVLRQGSYGYTF
TRBJ1-2 TRBV3-1/TRBV3-2 . . TGTGCCAGCAGCCCACCAGAGGGCTATGGCTACACCTTC CASSPPEGYGYTF
TRBJ2-7 TRBV3-1/TRBV3-2 . TRBD1 TGTGCCAGCAGCCAAGGGGGCGGACAGGGGGTGTACGAGCAGTACTTC CASSQGGGQGVYEQYF
TRBJ1-5 TRBV30 . . TGTGCCTGGAGTGAGGTAACAGGGTCGGTTCAGCCCCAGCATTTT CAWSEVTGSVQPQHF
TRBJ1-6 TRBV28 . . TGTGCCAGCAGTGGGACACTAAATAATTCACCCCTCCACTTT CASSGTLNNSPLHF
TRBJ2-7 TRBV5-1 . . TGCGCCAGCAGCTTAATTACAAAGTCCTACGAGCAGTACTTC CASSLITKSYEQYF
TRBJ2-7 TRBV7-6 . TRBD1 TGTGCCAGCAGCTTACCTGGGACAGGGAAACATGGGGAGCAGTACTTC CASSLPGTGKHGEQYF
TRBJ1-5 TRBV5-5 once . TGTGCCAGCAGCATATGGGGAGGGTTTGGACAGCCCCAGCATTTT CASSIWGGFGQPQHF
TRBJ2-7 TRBV18 . . TGTGCCAGCTCGCAGGGATACGAGCAGTACTTC CASSQGYEQYF
TRBJ1-4 TRBV4-3 once TRBD1 TGCGCCAGCAGCCAAGAGGGGACAGCTAATGAAAAACTGTTTTTT CASSQEGTANEKLFF
TRBJ1-5 TRBV19 . . TGTGCCAGTAGTTTCCACAATCAGCCCCAGCATTTT CASSFHNQPQHF
TRBJ2-5 TRBV3-1/TRBV3-2 . . TGTGCCAGCAGCCAAGAGCTGGCGTTAGCGGAAGAGACCCAGTACTTC CASSQELALAEETQYF
TRBJ2-1 TRBV4-1 . . TGCGCCAGCAGCCAATACCCAGGGTCGAGTGAGCAGTTCTTC CASSQYPGSSEQFF
TRBJ1-2 TRBV5-1 once . TGCGCCGGACGGAGGGATCTTTCGCATGGTGGCTACACCTTC CAGRRDLSHGGYTF
TRBJ1-2 TRBV2 . . TGTGCCAGCAGTCCAGATACCTATGGCTACACCTTC CASSPDTYGYTF
TRBJ1-5 TRBV28 . TRBD1 TGTGCCAGCAGTCCCGGGACAGGGGGCAGTGGTCAGCCCCAGCATTTT CASSPGTGGSGQPQHF
TRBJ1-1 TRBV6-2/TRBV6-3 . TRBD1 TGTGCCAGCAGTTACCATGGAGGGGGCAAGATTGAAGCTTTCTTT CASSYHGGGKIEAFF
TRBJ2-5 TRBV7-6 . . TGTGCCAGCAGCTTCGCTCACGGGGGAGAGACCCAGTACTTC CASSFAHGGETQYF
TRBJ1-3 TRBV6-5 . . TGTGCCAGCAGTACCACCGGGGGCTCTGGAAACACCATATATTTT CASSTTGGSGNTIYF
TRBJ1-1 TRBV25-1 few TRBD1 TGTGCCAGCTGGGTAGGGCAGGGGGGTGAAGCTTTCTTT CASWVGQGGEAFF
TRBJ2-7 TRBV20-1 . . TGCAGTGCTAGTTTGGGGGGCTCCTACGAGCAGTACTTC CSASLGGSYEQYF
TRBJ1-6 TRBV5-1 . TRBD1 TGCGCCAGCAGCAACCGGGACAGAGCATACCAATGGTCCTATAATTCACCCCTCCACTTT CASSNRDRAYQWSYNSPLHF
TRBJ1-6 TRBV7-2 . . TGTGCCAGCAGCTTAGATAGCAGGGTGAATTCACCCCTCCACTTT CASSLDSRVNSPLHF
TRBJ1-5 TRBV7-8 . . TGTGCCAGCAGCTTAGTACTTTACCGGGGGAATCAGCCCCAGCATTTT CASSLVLYRGNQPQHF
TRBJ1-1 TRBV28 once . TGTGCCAGCTCACGGGGTCCCGCTGAAGCTTTCTTT CASSRGPAEAFF
TRBJ1-6 TRBV7-2 . . TGTGCCAGCAGCTCCCCCTTGGACAGAGACTCCTATAATTCACCCCTCCACTTT CASSSPLDRDSYNSPLHF